What follows describes a single TCR beta chain. Antigen specificity is unknown. Naive CD8+ T cells displayed a CD45RO-CCR7+CD27+CD95- phenotype. 5' RACE that incorporated UMI labels was used to prepare the TRB cDNA libraries. TCRdb reprocessed the 5' RACE reads, with one entry per CDR3 protein and no DNA. In total, the table holds about 130,000 distinct CDR3 sequences. This record belongs to a study of CXCR3-negative and CXCR3-positive naive CD8 T cells. The germline CDR1 and CDR2 sequences are SEHNR and FQNEAQ (reference sequence). The CDR3 totals 13 residues. Study-level points and caveats: Memory, not naive, CXCR3-negative and CXCR3-positive cells differed in TRBV-TRBJ usage. Against CXCR3-negative naive cells, CXCR3-positive naive cells showed more hydrophobic TRB CDR3s. Both naive subsets had comparably high diversity; memory CD8+ cells much lower.

V gene TRBV7-9 combines with J gene TRBJ1-2; TCRdb names TRBD1, which stays unverified in the absence of DNA. The source material was naive CXCR3- CD8+ T cells from blood. Described subset: CD45RO-CCR7+CD27+CD95- naive CD8+ T cells lacking CXCR3 (TNR3-). This TCR was sampled from a human donor in good health. Some clones in this sample may be carry-over from other donors' samples. The CDR3 sequence: CASSFSEGHGYTF.